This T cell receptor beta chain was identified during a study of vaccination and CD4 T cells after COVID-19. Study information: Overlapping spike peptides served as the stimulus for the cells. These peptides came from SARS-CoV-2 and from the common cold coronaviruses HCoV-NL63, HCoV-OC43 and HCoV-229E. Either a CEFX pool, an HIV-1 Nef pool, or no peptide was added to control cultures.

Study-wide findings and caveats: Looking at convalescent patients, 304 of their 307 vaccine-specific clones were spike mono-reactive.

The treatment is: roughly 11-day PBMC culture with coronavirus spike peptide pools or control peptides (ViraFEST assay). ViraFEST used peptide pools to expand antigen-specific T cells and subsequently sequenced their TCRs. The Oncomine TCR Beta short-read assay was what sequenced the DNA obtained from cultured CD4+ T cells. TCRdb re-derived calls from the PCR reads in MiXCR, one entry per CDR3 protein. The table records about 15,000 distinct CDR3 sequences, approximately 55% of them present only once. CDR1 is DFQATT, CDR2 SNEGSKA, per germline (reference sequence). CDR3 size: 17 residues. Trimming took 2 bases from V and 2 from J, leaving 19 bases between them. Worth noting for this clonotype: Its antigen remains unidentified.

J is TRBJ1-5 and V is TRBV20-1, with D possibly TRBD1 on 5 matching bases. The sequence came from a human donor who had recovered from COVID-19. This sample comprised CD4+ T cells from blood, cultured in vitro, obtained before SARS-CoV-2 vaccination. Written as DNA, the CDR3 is TGCAGTGCTAGACTAACTGACGGCAGGGTGGGCAATCAGCCCCAGCATTTT. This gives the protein CSARLTDGRVGNQPQHF.